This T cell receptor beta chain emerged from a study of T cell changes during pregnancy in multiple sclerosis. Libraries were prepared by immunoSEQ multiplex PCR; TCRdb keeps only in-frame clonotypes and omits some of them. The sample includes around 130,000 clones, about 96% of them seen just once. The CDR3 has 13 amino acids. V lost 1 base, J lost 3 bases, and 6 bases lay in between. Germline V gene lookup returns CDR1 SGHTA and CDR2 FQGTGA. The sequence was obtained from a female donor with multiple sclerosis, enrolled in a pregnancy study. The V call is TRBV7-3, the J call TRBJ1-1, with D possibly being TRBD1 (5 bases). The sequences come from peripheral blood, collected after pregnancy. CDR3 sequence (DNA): TGTGCCAGCAGCTTAAGGGGCGACACTGAAGCTTTCTTT. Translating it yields CASSLRGDTEAFF.